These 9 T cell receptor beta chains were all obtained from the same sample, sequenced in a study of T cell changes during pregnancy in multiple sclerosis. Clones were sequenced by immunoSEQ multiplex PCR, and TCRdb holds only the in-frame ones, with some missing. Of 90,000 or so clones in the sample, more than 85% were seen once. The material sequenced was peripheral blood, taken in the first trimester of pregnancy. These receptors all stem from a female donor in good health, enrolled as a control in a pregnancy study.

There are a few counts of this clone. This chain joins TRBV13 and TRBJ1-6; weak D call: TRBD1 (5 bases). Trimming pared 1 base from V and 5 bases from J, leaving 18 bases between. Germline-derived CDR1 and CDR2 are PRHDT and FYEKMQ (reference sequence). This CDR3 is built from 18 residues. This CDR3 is CASSLVWGHRKDNSPLHF. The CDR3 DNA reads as TGTGCCAGCAGCTTAGTCTGGGGCCACAGGAAGGATAATTCACCCCTCCACTTT.

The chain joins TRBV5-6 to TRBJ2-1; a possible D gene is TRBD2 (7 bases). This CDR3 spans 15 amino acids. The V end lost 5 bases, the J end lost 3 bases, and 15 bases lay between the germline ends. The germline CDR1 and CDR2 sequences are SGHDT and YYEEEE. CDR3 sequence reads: CASSPGGLHYNEQFF. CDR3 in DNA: TGTGCCAGCAGTCCGGGGGGCCTCCACTACAATGAGCAGTTCTTC.

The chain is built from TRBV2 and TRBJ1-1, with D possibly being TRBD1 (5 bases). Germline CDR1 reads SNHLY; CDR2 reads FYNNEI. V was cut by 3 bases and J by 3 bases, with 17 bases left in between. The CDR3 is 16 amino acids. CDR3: CASSEGSGLPDTEAFF. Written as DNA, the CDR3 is TGTGCCAGCAGTGAGGGGTCAGGGCTCCCCGACACTGAAGCTTTCTTT.

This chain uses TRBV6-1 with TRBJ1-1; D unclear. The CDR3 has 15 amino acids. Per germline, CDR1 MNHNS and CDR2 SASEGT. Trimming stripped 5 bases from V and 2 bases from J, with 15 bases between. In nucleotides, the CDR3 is TGTGCCAGCAGTACCCTGCCCCCCGGTAACACTGAAGCTTTCTTT. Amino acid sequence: CASSTLPPGNTEAFF.

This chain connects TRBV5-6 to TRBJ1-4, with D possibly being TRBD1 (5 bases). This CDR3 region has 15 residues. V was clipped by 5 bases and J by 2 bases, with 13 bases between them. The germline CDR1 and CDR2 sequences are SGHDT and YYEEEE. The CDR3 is CASRTYKGTNEKLFF. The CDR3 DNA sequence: TGTGCCAGCAGGACCTATAAGGGGACTAATGAAAAACTGTTTTTT. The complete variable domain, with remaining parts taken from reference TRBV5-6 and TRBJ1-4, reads DAGVTQSPTHLIKTRGQQVTLRCSPKSGHDTVSWYQQALGQGPQFIFQYYEEEERQRGNFPDRFSGHQFPNYSSELNVNALLLGDSALYLCASRTYKGTNEKLFFGSGTQLSVL.

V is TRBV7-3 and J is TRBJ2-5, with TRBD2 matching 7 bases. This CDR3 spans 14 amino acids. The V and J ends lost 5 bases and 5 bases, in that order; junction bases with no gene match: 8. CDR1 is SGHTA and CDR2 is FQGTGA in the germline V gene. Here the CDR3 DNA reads TGTGCCAGCAGCCTCTTGGGCGGGAGTGAGACCCAGTACTTC. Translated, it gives CASSLLGGSETQYF. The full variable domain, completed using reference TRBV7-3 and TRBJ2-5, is GAGVSQTPSNKVTEKGKYVELRCDPISGHTALYWYRQSLGQGPEFLIYFQGTGAADDSGLPNDRFFAVRPEGSVSTLKIQRTERGDSAVYLCASSLLGGSETQYFGPGTRLLVL.

CDR3 bases: TGTGCCAGCCTCGGCGCGCGGATTGGGGAAAAACTGTTTTTT. As protein: CASLGARIGEKLFF. This sequence joins TRBV18 and TRBJ1-4; D gene ambiguous. CDR1 is KGHSH and CDR2 is LQKENI in the germline V gene. CDR3 length equals 14 residues. V gave up 8 bases and J gave up 8 bases, with 18 bases separating them.

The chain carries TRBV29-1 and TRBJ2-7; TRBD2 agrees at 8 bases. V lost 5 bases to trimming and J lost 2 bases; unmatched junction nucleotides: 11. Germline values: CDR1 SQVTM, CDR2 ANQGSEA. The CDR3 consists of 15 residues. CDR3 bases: TGCAGCGTTCGGGAGGGTTGGGGTGCTACCTACGAGCAGTACTTC. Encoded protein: CSVREGWGATYEQYF.

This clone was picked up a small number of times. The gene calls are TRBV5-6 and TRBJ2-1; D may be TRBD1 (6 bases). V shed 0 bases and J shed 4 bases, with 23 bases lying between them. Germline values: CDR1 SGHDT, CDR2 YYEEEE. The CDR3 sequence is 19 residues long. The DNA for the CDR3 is TGTGCCAGCAGCTTGGCTCGGCAGGGGACCCTCGCGGTGTACAATGAGCAGTTCTTC. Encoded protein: CASSLARQGTLAVYNEQFF. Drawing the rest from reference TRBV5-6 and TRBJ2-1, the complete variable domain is DAGVTQSPTHLIKTRGQQVTLRCSPKSGHDTVSWYQQALGQGPQFIFQYYEEEERQRGNFPDRFSGHQFPNYSSELNVNALLLGDSALYLCASSLARQGTLAVYNEQFFGPGTRLTVL.